These T cell receptor beta chains were read from a single sample in a study of cytomegalovirus exposure and HLA in healthy donors. The data were produced by immunoSEQ multiplex PCR, yet TCRdb's version contains in-frame clones alone and is incomplete. This table holds some 90,000 clones, roughly 80% found once. The sample consisted of PBMCs. The receptors were sampled from a man in his forties in good health and CMV-seronegative. Each CDR3 is given with its conserved first and last residue. A D gene is named only where the DNA matches it firmly. Size tells how often a clone was seen (once, few, many) or the class of an expanded clone, and some rows leave it out.

v_call	clone_size	d_call	j_call	cdr3_aa	cdr3_nt
TRBV4-3	NA	TRBD2	TRBJ2-1	CASSPGGGSYNEQFF	TGCGCCAGCAGCCCAGGCGGGGGGAGCTACAATGAGCAGTTCTTC
TRBV5-1	NA	TRBD1	TRBJ2-7	CASSLLQGAYEQYF	TGCGCCAGCAGCCTCCTACAGGGGGCCTACGAGCAGTACTTC
TRBV5-1	NA	NA	TRBJ2-2	CASSQMGGLNTGELFF	TGCGCCAGCAGCCAGATGGGGGGTCTTAACACCGGGGAGCTGTTTTTT
TRBV28	NA	NA	TRBJ2-1	CASRPTRGNEQFF	TGTGCCAGCAGGCCGACCCGGGGCAATGAGCAGTTCTTC
TRBV30	NA	TRBD1	TRBJ1-2	CAWRPGQGASGYTF	TGTGCCTGGAGGCCAGGACAGGGGGCGAGCGGCTACACCTTC
TRBV5-1	few	TRBD2	TRBJ2-2	CASSLNRDYNTGELFF	TGCGCCAGCAGCTTAAACCGGGACTATAACACCGGGGAGCTGTTTTTT
TRBV5-1	NA	TRBD1	TRBJ2-7	CASSTSGTGNEQYF	TGCGCCAGCAGCACTTCCGGGACAGGGAACGAGCAGTACTTC
TRBV6-5	NA	NA	TRBJ2-2	CASGRTGELFF	TGTGCCAGCGGCAGGACCGGGGAGCTGTTTTTT
TRBV19	NA	TRBD1	TRBJ2-1	CASTPGQGYNEQFF	TGTGCCAGTACACCGGGACAGGGCTACAATGAGCAGTTCTTC
TRBV19	NA	TRBD2	TRBJ2-3	CASSIVSGTPEDTQYF	TGTGCCAGTAGTATAGTCAGCGGGACCCCGGAAGATACGCAGTATTTT
TRBV6-5	NA	TRBD1	TRBJ1-2	CASSSWGQPLYGYTF	TGTGCCAGCAGTTCTTGGGGACAGCCCCTCTATGGCTACACCTTC
TRBV7-8	few	NA	TRBJ2-1	CASIRERVTYNEQFF	TGTGCCAGCATACGGGAGCGGGTAACTTACAATGAGCAGTTCTTC
TRBV5-4	NA	TRBD2	TRBJ2-5	CASSLRRLAGGIETQYF	TGTGCCAGCAGCTTGCGAAGACTAGCGGGGGGGATAGAGACCCAGTACTTC
TRBV5-6	NA	NA	TRBJ2-1	CASSRQYNEQFF	TGTGCCAGCAGCCGACAGTACAATGAGCAGTTCTTC
TRBV4-3	NA	NA	TRBJ1-2	CASSQDSGRGYGYTF	TGCGCCAGCAGCCAAGATTCCGGCAGGGGCTATGGCTACACCTTC
TRBV6-5	NA	NA	TRBJ1-1	CASSPEGDLNTEAFF	TGTGCCAGCAGCCCGGAGGGAGATTTGAACACTGAAGCTTTCTTT
TRBV11-3	NA	NA	TRBJ2-1	CASSYTSNNEQFF	TGTGCCAGCAGCTACACATCGAACAATGAGCAGTTCTTC
TRBV19	NA	TRBD1	TRBJ2-1	CASSMRRDRSYNEQFF	TGTGCCAGTAGTATGCGTCGGGACAGGTCCTACAATGAGCAGTTCTTC
TRBV7-3	NA	NA	TRBJ2-7	CASSLTGTGEQYF	TGTGCCAGCAGCTTAACAGGAACAGGCGAGCAGTACTTC
TRBV4-2	NA	NA	TRBJ2-1	CASSLSPGLNEQFF	TGTGCCAGCAGCTTATCCCCAGGCCTCAATGAGCAGTTCTTC
TRBV6-1	once	NA	TRBJ2-3	CASSARTVAWTDTRYF	TGTGCCAGCAGTGCCCGGACTGTCGCATGGACAGATACGCGGTATTTT